This is a list of T cell receptor beta chains from one sample in a study of shared clonotypes between healthy human individuals. Only in-frame clones appear in the TCRdb table, and some are missing; sequencing was by immunoSEQ multiplex PCR. The table shows about 2 million clones, with 90% to 95% occurring only once. The source material was naive CD4+ T cells sorted from blood. These receptors originate from a man between 18 and 29 years old in good health. CDR3s include the opening cysteine and the closing phenylalanine or tryptophan. The D gene is left open where the match is weak.

v_gene	j_gene	d_gene	CDR3aa	CDR3nt
TRBV6-6	TRBJ1-2	.	CASSYLFYNYGYTF	TGTGCCAGCAGTTACCTCTTCTATAACTATGGCTACACCTTC
TRBV13	TRBJ2-7	.	CASSLTGSYEQYF	TGTGCCAGCAGCTTGACGGGAAGCTACGAGCAGTACTTC
TRBV7-9	TRBJ2-7	.	CASNRDISSEQYF	TGTGCCAGCAACAGGGATATCTCCTCCGAGCAGTACTTC
TRBV28	TRBJ2-1	TRBD1	CASHLTPGQGMNEQFF	TGTGCCAGCCACCTTACACCGGGACAGGGTATGAATGAGCAGTTCTTC
TRBV9	TRBJ2-3	TRBD2	CASSPRGSGSTDTQCF	TGTGCCAGCAGCCCTCGGGGTAGCGGGAGCACAGATACGCAGTGTTTT
TRBV4-3	TRBJ1-2	.	CASSPHHTEPYGYTF	TGCGCCAGCAGCCCCCACCATACGGAGCCCTATGGCTACACCTTC
TRBV7-2	TRBJ2-3	.	CASSRRDGKTDTQYF	TGTGCCAGCAGCCGCCGGGACGGCAAGACAGATACGCAGTATTTT
TRBV11-2	TRBJ2-7	TRBD1	CASSLTGTGAYEQYF	TGTGCCAGCAGCTTAACCGGGACAGGGGCCTACGAGCAGTACTTC
TRBV27	TRBJ2-7	TRBD1	CASSYKTGAPTYEQYF	TGTGCCAGCAGTTACAAGACAGGGGCCCCAACCTACGAGCAGTACTTC
TRBV4-1	TRBJ2-5	.	CASSKGVPETQYF	TGCGCCAGCAGCAAGGGCGTTCCTGAGACCCAGTACTTC
TRBV28	TRBJ1-1	.	CASSLPPNTEAFF	TGTGCCAGCAGCCTTCCTCCGAACACTGAAGCTTTCTTT